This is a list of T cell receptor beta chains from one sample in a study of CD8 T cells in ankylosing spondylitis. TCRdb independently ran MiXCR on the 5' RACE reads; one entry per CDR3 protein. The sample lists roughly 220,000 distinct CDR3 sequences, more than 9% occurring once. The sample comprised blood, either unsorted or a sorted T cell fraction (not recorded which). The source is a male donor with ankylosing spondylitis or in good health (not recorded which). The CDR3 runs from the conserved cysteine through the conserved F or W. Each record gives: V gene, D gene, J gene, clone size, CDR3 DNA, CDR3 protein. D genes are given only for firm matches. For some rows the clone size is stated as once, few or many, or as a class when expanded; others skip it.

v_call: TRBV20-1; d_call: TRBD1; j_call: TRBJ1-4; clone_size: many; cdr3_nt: TGCAGTGCTACGACAGGGAGGGAAAAACTGTTTTTT; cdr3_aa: CSATTGREKLFF
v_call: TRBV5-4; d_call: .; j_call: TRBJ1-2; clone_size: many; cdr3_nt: TGTGCCAGCAGCTTGGCCAATTTGTTGGGCTATGGCTACACCTTC; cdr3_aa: CASSLANLLGYGYTF
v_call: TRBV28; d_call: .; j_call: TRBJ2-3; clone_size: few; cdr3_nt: TGTGCAGCAGGTCTGGGCCCACCCCGCACAGATACGCAGTATTTT; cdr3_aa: CAAGLGPPRTDTQYF
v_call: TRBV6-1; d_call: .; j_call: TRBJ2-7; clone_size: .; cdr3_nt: TGTGCCAGCCGGACCGGACAGGCGGGATACGAGCAGTACTTC; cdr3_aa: CASRTGQAGYEQYF
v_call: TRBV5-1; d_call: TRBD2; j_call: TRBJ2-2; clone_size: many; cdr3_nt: TGCGCCAGCAGCTTGGGATCGACTAGCGGGGGCACCGGGGAGCTGTTTTTT; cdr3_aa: CASSLGSTSGGTGELFF
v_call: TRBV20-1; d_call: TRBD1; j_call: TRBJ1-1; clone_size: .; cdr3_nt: TGCAGTGCTATAGTACAGGGGGCTTATGTTGAAGCTTTCTTT; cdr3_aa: CSAIVQGAYVEAFF
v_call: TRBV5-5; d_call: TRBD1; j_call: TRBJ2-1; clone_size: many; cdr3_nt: TGTGCCAGCAGCCTCCGGACAGGGCTGAGCAATGAGCAGTTCTTC; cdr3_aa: CASSLRTGLSNEQFF
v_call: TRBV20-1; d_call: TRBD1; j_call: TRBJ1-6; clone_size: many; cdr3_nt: TGCAGTGCTAGAGATCAGGGGGAACCGGGGAGGTCACCCCTCCACTTT; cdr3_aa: CSARDQGEPGRSPLHF
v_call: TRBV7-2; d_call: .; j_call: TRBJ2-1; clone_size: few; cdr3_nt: TGTGCCAGCAGCCAATACCGCGGGGATGAGCAGTTCTTC; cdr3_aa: CASSQYRGDEQFF
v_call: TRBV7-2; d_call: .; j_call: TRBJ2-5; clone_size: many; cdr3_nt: TGTGCCAGCAGCTTGGGGACGCTCCAAGAGACCCAGTACTTC; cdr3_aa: CASSLGTLQETQYF
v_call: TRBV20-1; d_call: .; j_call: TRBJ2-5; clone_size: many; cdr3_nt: TGCAGTGCTACCCAGAGATGGATACAAGAGACCCAGTACTTC; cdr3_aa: CSATQRWIQETQYF
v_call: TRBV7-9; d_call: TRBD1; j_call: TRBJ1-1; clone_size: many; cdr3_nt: TGTGCCAGCAGCCGACAGGGGGCAACCACTGAAGCTTTCTTT; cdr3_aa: CASSRQGATTEAFF
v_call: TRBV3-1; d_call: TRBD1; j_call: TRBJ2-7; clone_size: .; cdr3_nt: TGTGCCAGCAGCCAAAACCAGGACAGGGGGGGCGAGCAGTACTTC; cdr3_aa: CASSQNQDRGGEQYF
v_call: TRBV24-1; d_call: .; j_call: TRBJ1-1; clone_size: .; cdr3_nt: TGTGCCACCAGTGATTTAGTGGAAGGAGCTTTCTTT; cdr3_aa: CATSDLVEGAFF
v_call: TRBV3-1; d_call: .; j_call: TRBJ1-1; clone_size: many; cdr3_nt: TGTGCCAGCAGCCAAGATCCGCAGGGAGCTGAAGCTTTCTTT; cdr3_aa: CASSQDPQGAEAFF
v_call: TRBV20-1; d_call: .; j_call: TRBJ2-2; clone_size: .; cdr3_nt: TGCTGTGCTAGAGATGGGGCGGTCGCGGGGAACACCGGGGAGCTGTTTTTT; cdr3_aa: CCARDGAVAGNTGELFF
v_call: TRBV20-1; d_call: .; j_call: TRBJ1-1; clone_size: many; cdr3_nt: TGCAGTGTCCTCGGACAGGAAGCTTTCTTT; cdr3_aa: CSVLGQEAFF
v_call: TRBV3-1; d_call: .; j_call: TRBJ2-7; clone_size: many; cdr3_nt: TGTGCCAGCAGCCAGGCTCAGTACGAGCAGTACTTC; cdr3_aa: CASSQAQYEQYF
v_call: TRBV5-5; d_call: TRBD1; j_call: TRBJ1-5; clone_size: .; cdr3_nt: TGTGCCAGCAGCGTGGGGACAGGGGGTGCGGAGCCCCAGCATTTT; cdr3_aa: CASSVGTGGAEPQHF